The following is a T cell receptor beta chain sequence with its context. Its antigen is still unknown. The CDR3 contains 12 residues. Germline V gene data show CDR1 as DFQATT and CDR2 as SNEGSKA (reference sequence). V lost 3 bases to trimming and J lost 5 bases, with 7 bases between them. These data belong to a study of blood T cells in healthy people across ages. Study-wide points: Among long-lived donors, naive CD4+ cells were more numerous and diversity higher than in aged donors. The recorded TCR beta diversity per million T cells decreased in a roughly linear manner with age. A strong correlation was seen between TCR beta diversity and naive T cell percentage.

For the second PCR, which ran for 7 to 11 cycles, a sample-barcoded 5' primer and a J-beta primer mix were used. Every individual sample yielded 2.5 million or more paired-end reads (each containing CDR3). One entry per CDR3 protein results from TCRdb running MiXCR on the 5' RACE reads. The data hold over 600,000 distinct CDR3 sequences, with about 46% observed a single time. The clonotype originates from a man older than 75 in good health. The V and J genes are TRBV20-1 and TRBJ2-2; D is ambiguous. Input material: blood. The CDR3 here is CSASPGTGELFF. Written as DNA, the CDR3 is TGCAGTGCTAGCCCCGGGACCGGGGAGCTGTTTTTT.